A selection of T cell receptor beta chains follows, all from one sample in a study of blood T cell repertoires in COVID-19. Only in-frame clones appear in the TCRdb table, and some are missing; sequencing was by immunoSEQ multiplex PCR. The sample includes approximately 480,000 clones, about nine tenths of them seen just once. Sequencing used PBMCs or T cells enriched from blood (not recorded which). These receptors all come from a woman between 18 and 29 years old who had recovered from COVID-19. Both conserved end residues are part of each CDR3. D genes are given only for firm matches. A row's size may be missing; if present it is once, few, many or a size class.

CDR3	DNA	V	J	D	size
CASSLDSSYNSPLHF	TGTGCCAGCAGCTTGGACAGCTCCTATAATTCACCCCTCCACTTT	TRBV5-5	TRBJ1-6	-	once
CAISEPTSRVGDTQYF	TGTGCCATCAGTGAGCCGACTAGCAGGGTAGGAGATACGCAGTATTTT	TRBV10-3	TRBJ2-3	TRBD2	once
CSARRDTEAFF	TGCAGTGCTAGGCGGGACACTGAAGCTTTCTTT	TRBV20-1	TRBJ1-1	-	once
CAWSVLDSYGYTF	TGTGCCTGGAGTGTACTCGACAGCTATGGCTACACCTTC	TRBV30	TRBJ1-2	-	once
CASSFGEGAADTQYF	TGTGCCAGCAGTTTCGGCGAAGGGGCTGCAGATACGCAGTATTTT	TRBV28	TRBJ2-3	-	-
CATSRDSGGGWTGELFF	TGTGCCACCAGCAGAGATAGTGGGGGAGGGTGGACCGGGGAGCTGTTTTTT	TRBV15	TRBJ2-2	TRBD2	-
CASSLGLDSEGFRGPDTQYF	TGTGCCAGTTCTCTAGGCCTCGACTCAGAAGGGTTCAGGGGTCCAGATACGCAGTATTTT	TRBV19	TRBJ2-3	-	-
CASSLAERGRGEQYF	TGTGCCAGCAGCTTAGCTGAGCGGGGGAGAGGCGAGCAGTACTTC	TRBV7-6	TRBJ2-7	TRBD2	-
CASKGDWNQPQHF	TGTGCCAGCAAAGGGGACTGGAATCAGCCCCAGCATTTT	TRBV6-5	TRBJ1-5	-	-
CASGLVPYGYTF	TGTGCTAGTGGTTTGGTCCCATATGGCTACACCTTC	TRBV12-5	TRBJ1-2	-	once
CASSLVDSYEQYF	TGTGCCAGCAGCCTCGTAGACTCCTACGAGCAGTACTTC	TRBV3-1/TRBV3-2	TRBJ2-7	-	-
CASSTPTHSYNEQFF	TGTGCCAGCAGTACCCCGACACACTCCTACAATGAGCAGTTCTTC	TRBV6-5	TRBJ2-1	-	-
CASSMGQGPNEKLFF	TGCGCCAGCAGCATGGGACAGGGACCTAATGAAAAACTGTTTTTT	TRBV5-1	TRBJ1-4	TRBD1	-
CASSLGLAGGKDTQYF	TGTGCCAGCAGTTTGGGACTAGCGGGGGGGAAAGATACGCAGTATTTT	TRBV2	TRBJ2-3	TRBD2	-
CASLDRGRGSYGYTF	TGTGCCAGCCTAGACAGGGGGCGCGGCTCCTATGGCTACACCTTC	TRBV28	TRBJ1-2	TRBD1	-
CASSDFYRGTAGELFF	TGTGCCAGCAGTGACTTCTACAGGGGAACGGCCGGGGAGCTGTTTTTT	TRBV6-4	TRBJ2-2	TRBD1	-
CASLGMAAYEQYF	TGTGCCAGCCTCGGGATGGCAGCCTACGAGCAGTACTTC	TRBV6-5	TRBJ2-7	-	-
CASTPAGRDEQFF	TGTGCCAGCACCCCCGCAGGGCGCGATGAGCAGTTCTTC	TRBV27	TRBJ2-1	-	-
CASSSSGQYGYTF	TGTGCCAGCAGCTCCAGTGGCCAGTACGGCTACACCTTC	TRBV7-9	TRBJ1-2	-	-
CASSVAGKYSPLHF	TGTGCCAGCAGCGTAGCAGGGAAGTATTCACCCCTCCACTTT	TRBV9	TRBJ1-6	-	-
CASSPRWGAYEQYF	TGTGCCAGCAGTCCCCGTTGGGGGGCCTACGAGCAGTACTTC	TRBV6-5	TRBJ2-7	-	-
CASSLDRGLLGYTF	TGTGCCAGCAGTTTGGACAGGGGGCTTCTAGGCTACACCTTC	TRBV27	TRBJ1-2	TRBD1	-
CASRNTVFTEAFF	TGTGCCAGCAGAAATACGGTTTTCACTGAAGCTTTCTTT	TRBV6-5	TRBJ1-1	-	few
CSAIAGGEQFF	TGCAGTGCAATAGCGGGGGGCGAGCAGTTCTTC	TRBV20-1	TRBJ2-1	TRBD2	-
CASSLLSNQPQHF	TGTGCCAGCAGCTTGCTTAGCAATCAGCCCCAGCATTTT	TRBV5-8	TRBJ1-5	-	-
CASSLDYSTDTQYF	TGTGCCAGCAGTTTGGACTACAGCACAGATACGCAGTATTTT	TRBV27	TRBJ2-3	-	-
CASTLRGGGRGEKLFF	TGTGCCAGCACTCTTCGTGGAGGAGGGAGGGGAGAAAAACTGTTTTTT	TRBV6-6	TRBJ1-4	-	-
CASSLVPSGLTGNTIYF	TGTGCCAGCAGTCTGGTGCCGTCAGGCCTTACTGGAAACACCATATATTTT	TRBV5-5	TRBJ1-3	-	-
CASRSTGSGEQYF	TGTGCCAGCAGGTCGACAGGATCAGGCGAGCAGTACTTC	TRBV12-3/TRBV12-4	TRBJ2-7	-	once
CASSIERDRGDEQFF	TGTGCCAGCAGCATCGAAAGGGACAGAGGCGATGAGCAGTTCTTC	TRBV11-3	TRBJ2-1	TRBD1	-
CASRDRGGEQFF	TGTGCCAGCCGTGACAGGGGCGGTGAGCAGTTCTTC	TRBV2	TRBJ2-1	TRBD1	-
CASSSQVMQGNNSPLHF	TGTGCCAGTAGTAGCCAGGTCATGCAGGGGAACAATTCACCCCTCCACTTT	TRBV19	TRBJ1-6	-	-
CASSYQTSGGAPLHF	TGTGCCAGCAGTTACCAAACCTCCGGGGGGGCACCCCTCCACTTT	TRBV27	TRBJ1-6	-	-
CASSQSLDRGPLEQYF	TGTGCCAGCAGCCAATCTCTGGACAGGGGTCCCCTCGAGCAGTACTTC	TRBV3-1/TRBV3-2	TRBJ2-7	TRBD1	-